One T cell receptor beta chain is described in this entry. Its target is unknown. Profiled with immunoSEQ multiplex PCR; TCRdb holds only in-frame clones, not every one. Counted here are about 93,000 clones, approximately 86% occurring once; the ten biggest clones make up 6.3%. V gave up 0 bases and J gave up 0 bases; unmatched junction bases: 7. The CDR3 covers 17 residues. The germline V gene encodes CDR1 SGHRS and CDR2 YFSETQ. The source of the sample is a study of T cell responses to AZD1222 COVID-19 vaccine. Study outcomes and limitations: Repertoire sampling happened only post peak T cell response. White British people made up most donors, females outnumbered males, and clonal diversity was possibly underestimated. Among vaccine-associated CD4 TCRs, coverage spanned spike, with dominance at 160-218 and 743-854.

The input for sequencing was peripheral blood, taken on day 0 of AZD1222 vaccination. The sequence was obtained from an adult in good health. This chain uses TRBV5-1 with TRBJ2-7, with 9 bases that match TRBD1. CDR3 sequence (DNA): TGCGCCAGCAGCTTGGTTGGGGGACAGGGATACTCCTACGAGCAGTACTTC. Amino acids: CASSLVGGQGYSYEQYF.